This TCR beta chain was captured in a study of blood T cell repertoires in COVID-19. J gave up 6 bases and V 1 base, and 11 bases lay outside the gene matches. Germline CDR1 and CDR2: LGHNA and YNFKEQ. The CDR3 sequence is 17 residues long. Sequenced by immunoSEQ multiplex PCR; TCRdb stores in-frame clones only, minus some. The table has roughly 50,000 clones, approximately 83% seen once. Sequencing used peripheral blood. J is TRBJ2-1 and V is TRBV4-2, with 8 nucleotides matching TRBD2. This receptor was taken from a woman aged 80 or over with COVID-19, enrolled during active disease. This CDR3 is CASSQGVKAGEANEQFF. As DNA, the CDR3 is TGTGCCAGCAGCCAAGGGGTGAAAGCGGGAGAGGCCAATGAGCAGTTCTTC.